This T cell receptor (beta chain) was sequenced in a study of blood T cell repertoires in COVID-19. Looked up from germline, CDR1 is SGHTA and CDR2 is FQGNSA. Losses at the gene ends were 5 bases for V and 4 bases for J; bases not matched to a gene: 7. The CDR3 sequence is 14 residues long. In the original analysis: Amplification from reference gene primers served as the basis for estimated nucleated cell counts. Data came from immunoSEQ multiplex PCR; TCRdb stores just in-frame clones and leaves some out. The D gene and trimming were derived from the DNA, and the V and J assignments and clone size from that table. Of more than 150,000 clones in the sample, 86% are singletons; the top ten hold 5.5% to 7%.

This chain links TRBV7-2 with TRBJ2-7; 8 bases map to TRBD2. The sequenced sample was peripheral blood. The sequence was collected from a man in his fifties or sixties with active or convalescent COVID-19. CDR3 in DNA: TGTGCCAGCAGCCTGGGACTAGTATCGTACGAGCAGTACTTC. Translating gives CASSLGLVSYEQYF.